This T cell receptor (beta chain) is drawn from a study of T cells in Graves' hyperthyroidism and ophthalmopathy. General observations from the study: The majority of expanded thyroid clonotypes above 0.001 also appeared in blood. Stable hyperthyroidism was separated from ophthalmopathy by a model based on 13 V-J features. Ophthalmopathy onset followed model prediction by a median approximately 5.9 months.

RNA transcripts gave rise to amplified TCR beta CDR3 regions. Initially, a first-round RT-PCR of the TCR CDR3 employed the HTBI primer set. From the multiplex PCR reads, TCRdb called clonotypes with MiXCR, one entry per CDR3 protein. The profile shows roughly 240,000 distinct CDR3 sequences, roughly 22% of them singletons. The CDR3 spans 21 residues. In its sample, this clonotype was seen many times. Its specificity is not known. V and J are TRBV3-2 and TRBJ2-2; TRBD2, as called in the table, went unchecked against the DNA. TRBV3-2 is shown as a pseudogene. This clonotype was obtained from a woman in her 40s with Graves' ophthalmopathy. The sequenced material came from blood. The CDR3 protein is CASSQEGLAGGPLLNTGELFF. In nucleotides, the CDR3 is TGTGCCAGCAGCCAAGAAGGGCTCGCGGGAGGGCCTTTGTTGAACACCGGGGAGCTGTTTTTT.